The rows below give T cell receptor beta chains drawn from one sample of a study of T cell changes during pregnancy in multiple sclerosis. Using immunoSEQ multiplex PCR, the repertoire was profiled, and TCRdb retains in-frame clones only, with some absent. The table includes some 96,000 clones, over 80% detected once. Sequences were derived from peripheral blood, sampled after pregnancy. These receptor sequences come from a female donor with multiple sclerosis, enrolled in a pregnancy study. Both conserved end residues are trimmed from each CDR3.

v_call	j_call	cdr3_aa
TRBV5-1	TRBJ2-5	ASSPGTSKETQY
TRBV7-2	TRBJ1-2	ASSRRSGQGNYGYT
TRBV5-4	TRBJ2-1	ASSLELAGANEQF
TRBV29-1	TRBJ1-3	SVELARGQETSGNTIY
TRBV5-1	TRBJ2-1	ASSQANEQF
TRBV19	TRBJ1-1	ASSMRGPRNTEAF
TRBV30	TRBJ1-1	AWSVKLQGAMAEAF
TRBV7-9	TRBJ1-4	ASSTTGVNEKLF
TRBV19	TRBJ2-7	ASKASRDEFYEQY
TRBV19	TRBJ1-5	ASSIDSGGTVNQPQH
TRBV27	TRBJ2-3	ASSPHLTSGSDTQY
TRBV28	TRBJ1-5	ASSHQTGAQSQPQH
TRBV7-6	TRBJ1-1	ASSVQGGTEAF
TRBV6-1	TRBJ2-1	ASSENIRIVYEQF
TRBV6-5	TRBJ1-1	ASSYPGGETEAF
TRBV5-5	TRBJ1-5	ASSPLTGALNQPQH
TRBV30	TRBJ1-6	AWIPGGAISPLH
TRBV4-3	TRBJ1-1	ASSVRSPMNTEAF
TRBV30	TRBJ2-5	AWRSGRRETQY
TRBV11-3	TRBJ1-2	ASSYGTGRYGYT
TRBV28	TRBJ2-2	ASSTAGLSTGELF
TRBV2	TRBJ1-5	ASSVNGLNNQPQH
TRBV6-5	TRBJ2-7	ASRDGDRVHEQY
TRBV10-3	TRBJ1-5	AIRGGAGDQPQH
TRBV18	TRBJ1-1	ASSRGDRVNSEAF
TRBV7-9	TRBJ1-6	ASSSDLWDRDSPLH
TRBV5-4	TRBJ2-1	ASSRTRTSGGNEQF
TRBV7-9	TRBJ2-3	ASRKLDSATDTQY
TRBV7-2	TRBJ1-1	ASSLRQGTTEAF
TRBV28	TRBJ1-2	ASSPRDRATYGYT
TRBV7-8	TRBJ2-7	ASSPYQGSDSNSYEQY
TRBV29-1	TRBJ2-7	SVTDSQGDEQY
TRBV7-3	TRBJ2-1	ASSPRTSGGINEQF
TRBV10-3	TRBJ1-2	AISGQNYGYT
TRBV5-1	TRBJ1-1	ASSLGDRPF
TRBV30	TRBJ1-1	AWSADRIETEAF
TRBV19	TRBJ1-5	ASSRTGRNQPQH
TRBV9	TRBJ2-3	ASSLLLAGTDTQY
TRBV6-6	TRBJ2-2	ASSPSETGWLF
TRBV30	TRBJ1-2	AWSVPGTGYYGYT
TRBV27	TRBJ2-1	ASSSLTGTGGGNEQF
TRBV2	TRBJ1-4	ASRTGLATNEKLF
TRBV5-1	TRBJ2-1	ASSLTGEQF
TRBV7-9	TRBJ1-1	ASSPWDTPTEAF
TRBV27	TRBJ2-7	ASGFSYEQY
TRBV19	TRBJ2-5	ASSWGSSGETQY
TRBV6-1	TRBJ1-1	ASSATGMNTEAF
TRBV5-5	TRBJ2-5	ASSLGPSETQY
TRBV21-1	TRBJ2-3	ASTDLAGATDTQY
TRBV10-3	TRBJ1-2	AITGGGGYGYT
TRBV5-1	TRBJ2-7	ASSLAKTTSSYEQY
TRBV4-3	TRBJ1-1	ASSQDDFVARGNTEAF
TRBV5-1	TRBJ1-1	ASSQQGPINTEAF
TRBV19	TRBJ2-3	ASSIGGPGGDTQY
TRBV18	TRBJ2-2	ASSPHRTGAGGELF
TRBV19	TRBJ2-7	ASSRTGNAYYEQY